The sequence of this T cell receptor (beta chain) was determined in a study of siplizumab effects on memory and regulatory T cells (dated by TCRdb to between 2018 and 2020). At the level of the whole study: The effect of the anti-CD2 antibody siplizumab on alloreactive T-cell subsets was examined in allogeneic mixed lymphocyte reactions constructed from human PBMCs. The full study reports these points: Among mappable alloreactive CD4+ clones, an average Treg-derived fraction of about 69% was observed with siplizumab, compared with more than 25% in control reactions. Compared with memory T cells, unstimulated naive T cells appeared more diverse, and naive cells seemed to make a substantial contribution to the alloresponse. Roughly 80-95% of proliferating CD4+ or CD8+ clones could not be assigned a naive or memory phenotype. The cumulative frequency of alloreactive sequences traceable to unstimulated CD4+ memory T cells was significantly reduced by siplizumab. The suppressive function of proliferating Tregs from siplizumab cultures was not functionally confirmed. Because sequences below about 10^-5 frequency were poorly captured, only a minor fraction of alloreactive clones could be mapped to unstimulated subsets.

Worth noting for this clone: Its antigen is unknown. Base quality data are lacking; no much larger clone is found one base away.

Sorted unstimulated T cells, along with proliferating T cells recovered from mixed lymphocyte reactions, underwent TCRbeta CDR3 sequencing. Fresh whole blood from 9 to 10 HLA-typed healthy donors served as the source for isolating PBMCs. To map where alloreactive clones came from, CD4+ non-regulatory T cells in the unstimulated state were FACS-sorted. Trimming takes 5 bases off V and 4 bases off J; junction bases not matched to a gene: 13. From its cysteine to its phenylalanine, the CDR3 spans 17 amino acids. CDR3 DNA only is kept here, 51 bases in frame from base 1. The germline V gene (reference sequence) yields SGHAT for CDR1 and FQDESV for CDR2. The library was obtained by the immunoSEQ multiplex PCR assay. Roughly 10^5 TCR templates per sample were assayed on the deep sequencing platform. Genomic DNA extracted from sorted T cells was used for TCRbeta CDR3 sequencing. Processing in the source paper ran as follows. The R programming language was used for clonal analysis of the TCRbeta CDR3 data. Alloreactive CD4+ and CD8+ clones were defined by comparing unstimulated samples with post-reaction CFSE-low samples. Regulatory or non-regulatory origin of alloreactive CD4+ clones was assigned by matching sequences to the sorted unstimulated Treg and non-Treg repertoires. TCRdb obtained this table from immuneACCESS and retained in-frame rearrangements with V and J assigned. These tables miss some clones; where compared with another copy, unresolved V genes account for less than half of the shortfall, and the remainder is unexplained. V and J calls plus clone size are reproduced from that table; the DNA served to infer D and trimming. The sample table lists approximately 92,000 clones, 90% to 95% of them with a count of one. About 1.5% of the sample belongs to the ten largest clones.

This receptor was taken from a human donor in good health. Sequences were obtained from non-Treg CD4+ T cells sorted from blood. Taken with the paper, the label for cell subset or site translates to: FACS-sorted unstimulated CD4+ non-regulatory T cells. Rearrangement joined TRBV11-1 to TRBJ2-5; TRBD2 aligns with 10 central bases. The CDR3 region: CASSRSGRAAIRETQYF. Here is the DNA: TGTGCCAGCAGCCGGAGCGGGAGGGCCGCTATACGAGAGACCCAGTACTTC.